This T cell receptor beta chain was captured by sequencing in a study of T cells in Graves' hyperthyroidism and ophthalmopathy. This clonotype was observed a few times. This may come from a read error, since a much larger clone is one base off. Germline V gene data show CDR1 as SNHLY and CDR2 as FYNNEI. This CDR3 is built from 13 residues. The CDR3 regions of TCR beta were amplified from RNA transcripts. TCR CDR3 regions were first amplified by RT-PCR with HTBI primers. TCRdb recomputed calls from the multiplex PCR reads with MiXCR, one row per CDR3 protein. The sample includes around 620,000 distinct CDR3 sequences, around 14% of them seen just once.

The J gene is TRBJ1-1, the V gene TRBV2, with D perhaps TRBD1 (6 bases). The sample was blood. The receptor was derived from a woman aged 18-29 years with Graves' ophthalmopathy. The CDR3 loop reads CASHRDLNTGAFF. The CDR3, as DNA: TGTGCCAGCCACAGGGATTTGAACACTGGAGCTTTCTTT.